This passage covers 18 T cell receptor beta chains from one sample sequenced in a study of blood T cell repertoires in COVID-19. Clones were read by immunoSEQ multiplex PCR, and TCRdb kept only the in-frame ones, dropping some. Of about 30,000 clones listed, roughly 83% are singletons. Sequenced sample: peripheral blood. Source of these receptors: a human donor in a cohort sampled during active COVID-19.

This chain links TRBV21-1 with TRBJ2-1; TRBD1 reflects the table's D call only, with no check against the DNA. TRBV21-1 is deemed a pseudogene. This CDR3 has 17 residues. CDR3 amino acids: CASSKALGDRASNEQFF. CDR3 in DNA: TGTGCCAGCAGCAAAGCGCTCGGGGACAGGGCGAGCAATGAGCAGTTCTTC.

This clone was seen just once. J is TRBJ1-1 and V is TRBV4-2; possibly TRBD1 for D (6 bases). The CDR3 consists of 16 residues. The V gene's germline CDR1 is LGHNA and CDR2 YNFKEQ. The V gene lost 1 base and the J gene lost 4 bases, with 16 bases spanning the gap. CDR3 region: CASSQGGGPGSTEAFF. Written as DNA, the CDR3 is TGTGCCAGCAGCCAAGGGGGGGGGCCGGGGAGCACTGAAGCTTTCTTT.

This chain joins TRBV29-1 and TRBJ1-1; D might be TRBD1 (5 bases). Germline lookup yields CDR1 SQVTM and CDR2 ANQGSEA. The V end was cut by 4 bases, the J end by 0 bases, with 9 bases between. The CDR3 is 13 residues long. The CDR3, as DNA: TGCAGCGTTGTAAAGGGGCTGAACACTGAAGCTTTCTTT. Its translation is CSVVKGLNTEAFF.

This chain links TRBV4-1 with TRBJ1-2, with 8 positions matching TRBD1. With V trimmed by 1 base and J by 4 bases, 14 bases remained unmatched. CDR3 length: 18 amino acids. The germline gives CDR1 MGHRA, CDR2 YSYEKL. This chain's CDR3 is CASSQVGGQGAVFYGYTF. CDR3 sequence (DNA): TGCGCCAGCAGCCAAGTTGGTGGGCAGGGGGCCGTGTTCTATGGCTACACCTTC.

The chain is built from TRBV29-1 and TRBJ2-7; 9 positions match TRBD1. The V gene end was trimmed by 5 bases and the J gene end by 7 bases; junction bases not matched to a gene: 3. Per the germline V gene, CDR1 is SQVTM and CDR2 is ANQGSEA. The CDR3 contains 11 residues. The CDR3 sequence: CSVRQGGEQYF. CDR3 DNA sequence: TGCAGCGTTCGACAGGGGGGAGAGCAGTACTTC.

This chain joins TRBV29-1 and TRBJ2-3; D gene ambiguous. Germline CDR1 reads SQVTM; CDR2 reads ANQGSEA. V lost 4 bases and J lost 2, with 13 bases in between. This CDR3 comprises 14 residues. DNA of the CDR3: TGCAGCGTTGCGGGTAACCGGAACACAGATACGCAGTATTTT. Amino acid sequence: CSVAGNRNTDTQYF.

CDR3 nucleotides: TGTGCCAGCAGTCCCATCGGGGGGAGCGCCTACGAGCAGTACTTC. Protein product: CASSPIGGSAYEQYF. J is TRBJ2-7 and V is TRBV6-5; 7 bases agree with TRBD2. Germline CDR1 is MNHEY and CDR2 is SVGAGI. The CDR3 spans 15 residues. V lost 5 bases and J lost 2; bases outside the gene matches: 9.

The chain joins TRBV6-1 to TRBJ1-1; TRBD1 is a possible D gene (6 bases). The CDR3 length is 13 residues. Germline V gene lookup returns CDR1 MNHNS and CDR2 SASEGT. Trimming removed 3 bases from V and 8 bases from J, with 13 bases in between. The chain's CDR3 is CASSDWRQGEAFF. The CDR3 nucleotides read TGTGCCAGCAGTGATTGGAGGCAGGGGGAAGCTTTCTTT.

A single count supports this clone. The CDR3 sequence is CASSEGQGVGNQPQHF. The CDR3 DNA reads TGTGCCAGCAGTGAGGGGCAGGGTGTCGGCAATCAGCCCCAGCATTTT. The chain uses TRBV2 and TRBJ1-5; D is perhaps TRBD1 (5 bases). The CDR3 spans 16 residues. Germline CDR1 SNHLY, CDR2 FYNNEI. Trimming removed 3 bases at V and 2 bases at J, with 14 bases between.

The CDR3 nucleotides read TGTGCCACCCGGAGCGCGGGAGGGCCTCCAGATACGCAGTATTTT. This codes for CATRSAGGPPDTQYF. V is TRBV15 and J is TRBJ2-3, with 9 bases that match TRBD2. Losses at the gene ends were 8 bases for V and 4 bases for J; bases not matched to a gene: 10. Germline V gives CDR1 LNHNV, CDR2 YYDKDF (reference sequence). The CDR3 contains 15 residues.

V is TRBV7-2 and J is TRBJ2-2; 10 bases are shared with TRBD2. In germline, CDR1 is SGHTA, CDR2 FQGNSA. This CDR3 is 15 amino acids long. The V gene end was trimmed by 2 bases and the J gene end by 8 bases; junction bases not matched to a gene: 5. The CDR3 loop is CASSLNPSGRGELFF. The DNA for the CDR3 is TGTGCCAGCAGCTTAAATCCTAGCGGGAGAGGGGAGCTGTTTTTT.

This rearrangement joins TRBV7-8 to TRBJ2-5; 13 bases agree with TRBD2. The CDR3 spans 18 residues. Germline-derived CDR1 and CDR2 are SGHVS and FQNEAQ. J was trimmed by 2 bases and V by 5 bases; bases with no gene match: 11. In DNA, the CDR3 is TGTGCCAGCAGCGTCAGACTAGCGGGGGGCCTAAAACAAGAGACCCAGTACTTC. Translating gives CASSVRLAGGLKQETQYF.

This clone was seen more than once but under ten times. The V call is TRBV9, the J call TRBJ1-6; D remains ambiguous. In germline, CDR1 is SGDLS, CDR2 YYNGEE. The V gene lost 0 bases and the J gene lost 0 bases, with 10 bases spanning the gap. This CDR3 is 17 amino acids long. The CDR3 spells CASSVEDTYSYNSPLHF. The CDR3 DNA reads TGTGCCAGCAGCGTAGAAGACACTTACTCCTATAATTCACCCCTCCACTTT.

The chain employs TRBV12-3 or TRBV12-4 and TRBJ1-2; no reliable D call. Between the trimmed V and J ends, which lost 1 base and 6 bases, there was a span of 6 bases. This CDR3 is built from 12 residues. CDR3 protein: CASSLGGDGYTF. CDR3 DNA sequence: TGTGCCAGCAGTTTAGGCGGGGATGGCTACACCTTC.

The genes are TRBV3-1 (or the pseudogene TRBV3-2) and TRBJ1-2; 9 bases map to TRBD1. Germline V CDR1 and CDR2: LGHDT, YNNKEL (reference sequence). The CDR3 is 18 residues long. V lost 4 bases to trimming and J lost 6 bases; unmatched junction nucleotides: 18. CDR3 nucleotides: TGTGCCAGCAGCCCAATGGGGGATTGGGGACAGGGTACCCATGGCTACACCTTC. Its protein product is CASSPMGDWGQGTHGYTF.

The chain carries TRBV5-4 and TRBJ2-1; 8 bases align to TRBD2. Looked up from germline, CDR1 is SGHNT and CDR2 is YYREEE (reference sequence). CDR3 length: 15 residues. The V and J ends lost 4 bases and 9 bases, in that order; junction bases with no gene match: 12. The CDR3 DNA reads TGTGCCAGCAGCCCCCAGGGCGGGGGGAAGACTGAGCAGTTCTTC. Translating gives CASSPQGGGKTEQFF. Full variable domain (remainder filled in from reference TRBV5-4 and TRBJ2-1): ETGVTQSPTHLIKTRGQQVTLRCSSQSGHNTVSWYQQALGQGPQFIFQYYREEENGRGNFPPRFSGLQFPNYSSELNVNALELDDSALYLCASSPQGGGKTEQFFGPGTRLTVL.

This chain connects TRBV7-9 to TRBJ2-7, with 7 bases fitting TRBD1. CDR3 size: 14 residues. Germline trimming cut 4 bases from V and 2 bases from J; bases unmatched to any gene: 5. Germline loops: CDR1 SEHNR, CDR2 FQNEAQ (reference sequence). The CDR3 DNA is TGTGCCAGCAGCTCCTCCGGGACAGCCTACGAGCAGTACTTC. It is translated as CASSSSGTAYEQYF.

The chain employs TRBV4-1 and TRBJ1-5; D is unresolved. The CDR3 sequence is 17 residues long. The V gene's germline CDR1 is MGHRA and CDR2 YSYEKL. The V end lost 1 base, the J end lost 4 bases, and 17 bases lay between the germline ends. The CDR3 region has the DNA TGCGCCAGCAGCCAAGGGTACAGAACCGGTAAAAATCAGCCCCAGCATTTT. Its protein product is CASSQGYRTGKNQPQHF.